Following are 10 T cell receptor beta chains from one sample sequenced in a study of monozygotic twins with inflammatory bowel disease. TCRdb reworked the 5' RACE reads into one entry per CDR3 protein, no DNA. Its listing shows about 210,000 distinct CDR3 sequences. The source material was blood. The receptors were gathered from a human donor with ulcerative colitis or Crohn's disease, or a healthy co-twin of an affected twin (not recorded which).

This rearrangement joins TRBV20-1 to TRBJ2-1; lacking DNA, the TRBD2 call made by TCRdb goes unchecked. The CDR3 length is 16 residues. Germline values: CDR1 DFQATT, CDR2 SNEGSKA (reference sequence). CDR3 region: CSARATSGGPGNEQFF.

The chain combines TRBV2 with TRBJ1-2; the TCRdb D gene call, TRBD1, has no DNA to confirm it. Looked up from germline, CDR1 is SNHLY and CDR2 is FYNNEI. The CDR3 consists of 12 residues. The chain's CDR3 is CASSGGQGSYTF.

The chain recombines TRBV10-2 with TRBJ1-1; TCRdb's D call, TRBD1, is unchecked because there is no DNA. CDR1 is WSHSY, CDR2 SAAADI, per germline. This CDR3 comprises 13 residues. The CDR3 spells CASRGAKGTEAFF.

The J gene is TRBJ2-3, the V gene TRBV10-2. In germline, CDR1 is WSHSY, CDR2 SAAADI. CDR3 length equals 15 residues. The CDR3 spells CASTPMAESTDTQYF.

This chain uses TRBV12-3 or TRBV12-4 with TRBJ2-7; TCRdb lists TRBD2, though no DNA is available to test this call. The CDR3 spans 13 residues. CDR3 sequence: CASSLVDGHEQYF.

The genes are TRBV18 and TRBJ1-4. Germline V gives CDR1 KGHSH, CDR2 LQKENI. The CDR3 is 13 amino acids. The CDR3 spells CASSQQQYEKLFF.

The chain uses TRBV20-1 and TRBJ1-2; TCRdb picks TRBD1, but there is no DNA to check that call. The CDR3 runs 11 residues. The germline gives CDR1 DFQATT, CDR2 SNEGSKA (reference sequence). The CDR3 here is CSAQGNYGYTF.

This chain joins TRBV7-9 and TRBJ2-3; with no DNA, the TCRdb D assignment of TRBD1 cannot be verified. CDR1 and CDR2 from the germline V gene are SEHNR and FQNEAQ (reference sequence). This CDR3 has 15 amino acids. This CDR3 reads CASSLAGTGTDTQYF. The complete variable domain, with remaining parts taken from reference TRBV7-9 and TRBJ2-3, reads DTGVSQNPRHKITKRGQNVTFRCDPISEHNRLYWYRQTLGQGPEFLTYFQNEAQLEKSRLLSDRFSAERPKGSFSTLEIQRTEQGDSAMYLCASSLAGTGTDTQYFGPGTRLTVL.

This rearrangement joins TRBV5-1 to TRBJ1-3. Per the germline V gene, CDR1 is SGHRS and CDR2 is YFSETQ. CDR3 length: 14 residues. The CDR3 loop reads CASSWDRGDDTIYF.

The CDR3 region is CASSILQGNQPQHF. This chain uses TRBV27 with TRBJ1-5; the D gene TCRdb calls, TRBD1, cannot be checked with no DNA. Per germline, CDR1 MNHEY and CDR2 SMNVEV (reference sequence). This CDR3 comprises 14 residues.